The source of this T cell receptor beta chain is a study of blood T cell repertoires in COVID-19. Across the study: PBMCs, B-cell-depleted T cells, or T cells were the source of the cDNA or gDNA that made up the material.

Sequencing was performed with immunoSEQ multiplex PCR; in TCRdb, only in-frame clones are kept and a portion is missing. Here the sample spans roughly 160,000 clones, 84% being singletons. The CDR3 loop spans 14 amino acids. Sequencing was carried out using peripheral blood. This chain joins TRBV7-5 and TRBJ1-4; TRBD1, the table's D call, was not compared with the DNA. TRBV7-5 is flagged as a pseudogene. This TCR was sampled from a woman older than 75 with COVID-19, enrolled during active disease. CDR3 sequence reads: CARSPDRQNEKLFF. The CDR3 DNA reads TGTGCCAGAAGCCCGGACAGGCAGAATGAAAAACTGTTTTTT.